The 3 T cell receptor beta chains below all came from one sample that was sequenced in a study of identical twins. TCRdb re-called the 5' RACE reads with MiXCR, one entry per CDR3 protein. The table includes roughly 200,000 distinct CDR3 sequences, approximately 15% detected once. This same sample was also part of a study on T cells expressing NK-cell markers.

Specimen: CD8+ T cells sorted from blood. These receptor sequences come from a woman aged 18-29 years in good health.

In its sample, this clonotype was seen a few times. The rearrangement links TRBV7-9 to TRBJ2-7; a weak D match, TRBD2 (7 bases). V lost 2 bases, J lost 0 bases, and 11 bases lay in between. Looked up from germline, CDR1 is SEHNR and CDR2 is FQNEAQ (reference sequence). There are 15 residues in the CDR3. CDR3 loop: CASSLHGGHSYEQYF. The CDR3 bases are TGTGCCAGCAGCTTACACGGGGGGCACTCCTACGAGCAGTACTTC.

This clonotype was picked up a small number of times. This chain joins TRBV7-9 and TRBJ2-7; 8 bases are a match to TRBD1. The germline V gene has CDR1 SEHNR and CDR2 FQNEAQ (reference sequence). The CDR3 covers 15 residues. Unmatched junction bases numbered 9, after V lost 5 bases and J lost 3 bases. This chain's CDR3 is CASSHRTGPDYEQYF. CDR3 DNA sequence: TGTGCCAGCAGCCATAGGACAGGGCCGGACTACGAGCAGTACTTC.

The chain joins TRBV7-9 to TRBJ2-7; D possibly matches TRBD1 or TRBD2 (5 bases each). V was shortened by 1 base and J by 6 bases, with 16 bases between the two germline ends. CDR1 and CDR2 from the germline V gene are SEHNR and FQNEAQ (reference sequence). This CDR3 contains 15 residues. The CDR3 DNA follows: TGTGCCAGCAGCTTAGAAGGGGCGCGAGGGTTCGAGCAGTACTTC. Encoded protein: CASSLEGARGFEQYF.